These T cell receptor beta chains were read from a single sample in a study of shared clonotypes between healthy human individuals. Assay used: immunoSEQ multiplex PCR; TCRdb lists only in-frame clones, some missing. Of around 1.5 million clones listed, nearly 99% are singletons. The specimen was naive CD4+ T cells sorted from blood. Every receptor here comes from a young man in good health. Both conserved end residues are trimmed from each CDR3.

v_call: TRBV5-6; cdr3_aa: ASSLRRAIYEQY
v_call: TRBV28; cdr3_aa: ASSTGGQPQH
v_call: TRBV6-5; cdr3_aa: ASSSRGPLYGYT
v_call: TRBV28; cdr3_aa: ASSSGAGNTIY
v_call: TRBV7-3; cdr3_aa: ASSLTSGYNEQF
v_call: TRBV4-3; cdr3_aa: ASSQGLGQGSSYEQY
v_call: TRBV10-3; cdr3_aa: AMSADSYNEQF
v_call: TRBV11-2; cdr3_aa: ASSLERSGANVLT
v_call: TRBV5-4; cdr3_aa: ASSPGLGDTDTQY
v_call: TRBV7-3; cdr3_aa: ASSQVAGVRNEQF
v_call: TRBV19; cdr3_aa: ASSPDSRGQLSYNEQF
v_call: TRBV4-3; cdr3_aa: ASSQDRLGQGTDTQY
v_call: TRBV18; cdr3_aa: ASSLAGQGTYEQY
v_call: TRBV6-1; cdr3_aa: ASSGRLAGDLDEQF
v_call: TRBV7-2; cdr3_aa: ASSLVGGAEQF
v_call: TRBV5-1; cdr3_aa: ASSLVGPGTQY
v_call: TRBV5-4; cdr3_aa: ASSLDKNIQY
v_call: TRBV5-4; cdr3_aa: ASSFYSYEQY
v_call: TRBV4-3; cdr3_aa: ASSQDAGSYNEQF
v_call: TRBV19; cdr3_aa: ASSPLTGGKNNQPQH
v_call: TRBV25-1; cdr3_aa: ASSESTGNYEQY
v_call: TRBV19; cdr3_aa: ASSRDSYNQPQH
v_call: TRBV7-9; cdr3_aa: ASSSGPGGAF
v_call: TRBV6-1; cdr3_aa: ASSEGVRFEKLF
v_call: TRBV15; cdr3_aa: ATSRKAGFGNTIY
v_call: TRBV15; cdr3_aa: ATSRDQGIEAF
v_call: TRBV21-1; cdr3_aa: ASSKEVSRTYEQY
v_call: TRBV6-1; cdr3_aa: ASRPGTGPYEQY
v_call: TRBV7-6; cdr3_aa: ASSSNRGRNYGYT
v_call: TRBV30; cdr3_aa: AWRGRANTEAF
v_call: TRBV18; cdr3_aa: ASSLGRGMSSYEQY
v_call: TRBV7-8; cdr3_aa: ASSFRDFTDTQY
v_call: TRBV9; cdr3_aa: ASSATGGTEAF
v_call: TRBV7-6; cdr3_aa: ASSLGDRRFGELF
v_call: TRBV18; cdr3_aa: ASSPGTGTHEQY
v_call: TRBV5-1; cdr3_aa: ASSLAGIQVNTGELF
v_call: TRBV9; cdr3_aa: ASSVGGGAYYEQY
v_call: TRBV7-8; cdr3_aa: AGAIGMSSYNEQF
v_call: TRBV19; cdr3_aa: ASSRDRVVDTQY
v_call: TRBV13; cdr3_aa: ASSLGLPGQHDYGYT
v_call: TRBV7-9; cdr3_aa: ASSSRGPTSGENTGELF
v_call: TRBV5-1; cdr3_aa: ASSLVGEAF
v_call: TRBV10-3; cdr3_aa: AISRDSSSYEQY
v_call: TRBV7-9; cdr3_aa: ASSPDAGETQY
v_call: TRBV6-5; cdr3_aa: ASSYEENTEAF
v_call: TRBV19; cdr3_aa: ASNRDSYYGYT
v_call: TRBV18; cdr3_aa: ASSPASNQPQH